These 27 T cell receptor beta chains originate from one sample sequenced in a study of cytomegalovirus exposure and HLA in healthy donors. Researchers ran the PCR with 60 Vbeta and 13 Jbeta primers. TCRdb keeps only in-frame clones here, not all; method: immunoSEQ multiplex PCR. This table has about 120,000 clones, about three quarters appearing once. The sequencing sample was made of PBMCs. The receptors were sampled from a man between 60 and 75 years old in good health and CMV-seropositive.

The chain has TRBV19 and TRBJ2-5; D might be TRBD2 (5 bases). This CDR3 comprises 14 residues. Looked up from germline, CDR1 is LNHDA and CDR2 is SQIVND (reference sequence). The germline V and J ends were trimmed by 5 bases and 1 base, with 11 bases remaining between them. CDR3 DNA: TGTGCCAGTAGTTTCGGACTGTTCCAAGAGACCCAGTACTTC. This encodes CASSFGLFQETQYF.

This chain links TRBV29-1 with TRBJ2-6; possibly TRBD2 for D (6 bases). Trimming pared 4 bases from V and 0 bases from J, leaving 13 bases between. The CDR3 covers 16 residues. Germline V gene sequence: CDR1 SQVTM, CDR2 ANQGSEA. This CDR3 is CSVGFGGSSGANVLTF. In nucleotides, the CDR3 is TGCAGCGTTGGTTTTGGGGGGAGCTCTGGGGCCAACGTCCTGACTTTC.

The chain carries TRBV9 and TRBJ1-5; D unresolved. The V gene's germline CDR1 is SGDLS and CDR2 YYNGEE. V was clipped by 0 bases and J by 0 bases, with 7 bases between them. The CDR3 runs to 15 residues. The chain's CDR3 is CASSVGGDSNQPQHF. CDR3 sequence (DNA): TGTGCCAGCAGCGTAGGCGGTGATAGCAATCAGCCCCAGCATTTT.

The chain joins TRBV18 to TRBJ2-6, with D maybe TRBD2 (5 bases). Germline values: CDR1 KGHSH, CDR2 LQKENI. The CDR3 contains 17 residues. V was pared by 3 bases and J by 0 bases, with 12 bases between. CDR3: CASSPRAMLSGANVLTF. The DNA of the CDR3 is TGTGCCAGCTCACCGCGGGCTATGCTCTCTGGGGCCAACGTCCTGACTTTC.

This clone was counted between two and nine times. The CDR3: CASSDTGGADTDTQYF. Written as DNA, the CDR3 is TGTGCCAGCAGTGACACAGGGGGCGCTGATACAGATACGCAGTATTTT. This chain links TRBV28 with TRBJ2-3, with 9 bases lining up with TRBD1. This CDR3 comprises 16 residues. The germline V gene has CDR1 MDHEN and CDR2 SYDVKM. The junction had 9 bases not matched to a gene; V was cut back by 5 bases and J by 3 bases.

The chain combines TRBV27 with TRBJ2-7, with a possible D match to TRBD2 (5 bases). Trimming removed 2 bases at V and 7 bases at J, with 12 bases between. This CDR3 region has 13 residues. In germline, CDR1 is MNHEY, CDR2 SMNVEV (reference sequence). CDR3 bases: TGTGCCAGCAGTTTACCCCGGGAACGTGAGCAGTACTTC. Its protein product is CASSLPREREQYF.

This chain uses TRBV5-1 with TRBJ1-1, with TRBD1 identical over 7 bases. Germline V lookup: CDR1 SGHRS, CDR2 YFSETQ. Trimming took 3 bases from V and 1 from J; bases not matched to a gene: 6. The CDR3 spans 15 residues. CDR3 DNA: TGCGCCAGCAGCTATTTGGGACAGACGAACACTGAAGCTTTCTTT. Protein product: CASSYLGQTNTEAFF.

The genes are TRBV6-4 and TRBJ2-3; D is possibly TRBD2 (6 bases). Germline loops: CDR1 MRHNA, CDR2 SNTAGT. This CDR3 spans 14 amino acids. V was clipped by 4 bases and J by 0 bases, with 8 bases between them. The DNA of the CDR3 is TGTGCCAGCAGTGCGAGCGGGAGCACAGATACGCAGTATTTT. This translates into CASSASGSTDTQYF.

This chain connects TRBV2 to TRBJ2-2; D remains ambiguous. The germline gives CDR1 SNHLY, CDR2 FYNNEI. V shed 2 bases and J shed 2 bases, with 12 bases lying between them. There are 16 residues in the CDR3. In DNA form, the CDR3 reads TGTGCCAGCAGTGAATTGAGTACCCGAAACACCGGGGAGCTGTTTTTT. The encoded protein is CASSELSTRNTGELFF.

As for this clone: One junction end does not reproduce the germline sequence, and a read error may be involved. The chain is built from TRBV2 and TRBJ2-4, with D perhaps TRBD2 (5 bases). Germline lookup yields CDR1 SNHLY and CDR2 FYNNEI. The CDR3 contains 16 residues. The CDR3 region has the DNA TGTGCCAGCAGTGAAGCGCTTCTGGACTCCAAAAACAGTCAGTACTTC. It encodes CASSEALLDSKNSQYF.

This chain uses TRBV14 with TRBJ1-3; 8 bases fit TRBD1. CDR3 length: 17 amino acids. The germline V gene encodes CDR1 SGHDN and CDR2 FVKESK. The J segment lost 1 base and the V segment lost 4 bases, leaving 9 bases of the junction unmatched. The chain's CDR3 is CASSLSGTGISGNTIYF. CDR3 DNA: TGTGCCAGCAGCCTATCCGGGACAGGAATATCTGGAAACACCATATATTTT.

The J gene is TRBJ1-2, the V gene TRBV19; D may be TRBD1 (6 bases). Germline V gives CDR1 LNHDA, CDR2 SQIVND (reference sequence). The CDR3 consists of 15 residues. The V gene lost 3 bases and the J gene lost 5 bases, with 16 bases spanning the gap. In nucleotides, the CDR3 is TGTGCCAGTAGTATCTCGCCAGGGGACATTTATGGCTACACCTTC. It specifies CASSISPGDIYGYTF.

V gene TRBV13 combines with J gene TRBJ1-5; TRBD1 might be the D (6 bases). Germline V gives CDR1 PRHDT, CDR2 FYEKMQ (reference sequence). Trimming pared 3 bases from V and 3 bases from J, leaving 9 bases between. The CDR3 is 14 residues long. The CDR3 bases are TGTGCCAGCAGCTTGAAGGGGGACAATCAGCCCCAGCATTTT. This gives the protein CASSLKGDNQPQHF.

This chain links TRBV7-8 with TRBJ2-2; TRBD2 matches at 8 bases. The germline V gene encodes CDR1 SGHVS and CDR2 FQNEAQ. With 2 bases clipped from V and 1 base from J, the junction kept 3 bases outside the gene matches. The CDR3 extends over 16 amino acids. The chain's CDR3 is CASSLRTSGNTGELFF. DNA for the CDR3: TGTGCCAGCAGCTTAAGAACTAGCGGGAACACCGGGGAGCTGTTTTTT.

J is TRBJ1-3 and V is TRBV28, with D possibly TRBD1 on 6 matching bases. V lost 5 bases and J lost 4, with 12 bases in between. This CDR3 spans 14 amino acids. The germline gives CDR1 MDHEN, CDR2 SYDVKM. CDR3 in amino acids: CASSAPGQGNTIYF. CDR3 in DNA: TGTGCCAGCAGTGCCCCGGGACAAGGAAACACCATATATTTT.

V usage is TRBV6-5 and J usage is TRBJ1-2; D might be TRBD1 (5 bases). The germline V gene encodes CDR1 MNHEY and CDR2 SVGAGI. V was pared by 7 bases and J by 0 bases, with 12 bases between. This CDR3 is 14 amino acids long. In nucleotides, the CDR3 is TGTGCCAGCAAAGACAGTTTTACTAACTATGGCTACACCTTC. It specifies CASKDSFTNYGYTF.

The chain links TRBV5-1 to TRBJ2-7; tentatively, D is TRBD1 (6 bases). Trimming shortened V by 3 bases and J by 1 base, and 8 bases separated the two germline ends. The CDR3 totals 13 residues. Germline CDR1 reads SGHRS; CDR2 reads YFSETQ. CDR3 region: CASSSGQSYEQYF. The CDR3 coding sequence is TGCGCCAGCAGCTCAGGACAGTCCTACGAGCAGTACTTC. Full variable domain (outside the CDR3, taken from reference TRBV5-1 and TRBJ2-7): KAGVTQTPRYLIKTRGQQVTLSCSPISGHRSVSWYQQTPGQGLQFLFEYFSETQRNKGNFPGRFSGRQFSNSRSEMNVSTLELGDSALYLCASSSGQSYEQYFGPGTRLTVT.

The chain combines TRBV18 with TRBJ2-5; D is possibly TRBD1 (6 bases). The V gene's germline CDR1 is KGHSH and CDR2 LQKENI. Trimming took off 2 bases at V and 2 bases at J, with 12 bases between the two ends. The CDR3 extends over 15 amino acids. CDR3 residues: CASSPTSGQQETQYF. Here the CDR3 DNA reads TGTGCCAGCTCACCAACCTCAGGACAGCAAGAGACCCAGTACTTC.

V usage is TRBV5-1 and J usage is TRBJ1-1; 7 bases fit TRBD1. V shed 1 base and J 2 bases; nucleotides not matched to a gene: 5. The CDR3 is made up of 15 amino acids. Germline CDR1 is SGHRS and CDR2 is YFSETQ. CDR3 sequence (DNA): TGCGCCAGCAGCTTGATCGGGGACAGAAACACTGAAGCTTTCTTT. This encodes CASSLIGDRNTEAFF.

V gene TRBV10-3 combines with J gene TRBJ1-2; 8 bases are a match to TRBD1. The CDR3 loop spans 13 amino acids. Germline loops: CDR1 ENHRY, CDR2 SYGVKD. The V and J ends lost 11 bases and 7 bases, in that order; junction bases with no gene match: 12. The CDR3 DNA reads as TGTGCCCTGCAGGGGGCAGGTTTTGGTGGCTACACCTTC. This translates into CALQGAGFGGYTF.

This chain uses TRBV6-1 with TRBJ2-5, with 7 positions matching TRBD2. V trimming: 6 bases; J trimming: 0 bases; junction bases outside the gene matches: 7. The CDR3 covers 15 residues. Germline CDR1 is MNHNS and CDR2 is SASEGT. In DNA, the CDR3 is TGTGCCAGCAGCCCCGGGGGGAGTTACCAAGAGACCCAGTACTTC. This gives the protein CASSPGGSYQETQYF.

This chain uses TRBV19 with TRBJ2-7, with D perhaps TRBD2 (5 bases). The CDR3 length is 14 residues. CDR1 is LNHDA and CDR2 is SQIVND in the germline V gene (reference sequence). The V and J ends lost 4 bases and 4 bases respectively, with 14 bases between them. Here the CDR3 DNA reads TGTGCCAGTAGTAGGACGGGAAAATTTTACGAGCAGTACTTC. This encodes CASSRTGKFYEQYF. Full variable domain (missing parts from reference TRBV19 and TRBJ2-7): DGGITQSPKYLFRKEGQNVTLSCEQNLNHDAMYWYRQDPGQGLRLIYYSQIVNDFQKGDIAEGYSVSREKKESFPLTVTSAQKNPTAFYLCASSRTGKFYEQYFGPGTRLTVT.

This rearrangement joins TRBV19 to TRBJ2-3; 11 nucleotides agree with TRBD1. CDR1 and CDR2 (germline): LNHDA, SQIVND (reference sequence). The V segment lost 5 bases and the J segment 4 bases; nucleotides outside the gene matches: 8. This CDR3 region has 16 residues. DNA of the CDR3: TGTGCCAGTAGTGCTCTTCCGGGACAGGGGGCAGATACGCAGTATTTT. Its protein product is CASSALPGQGADTQYF. Looking up the rest from reference TRBV19 and TRBJ2-3 gives the full variable domain: DGGITQSPKYLFRKEGQNVTLSCEQNLNHDAMYWYRQDPGQGLRLIYYSQIVNDFQKGDIAEGYSVSREKKESFPLTVTSAQKNPTAFYLCASSALPGQGADTQYFGPGTRLTVL.

V is TRBV5-4 and J is TRBJ2-7; 8 nucleotides line up with TRBD2. Germline CDR1 SGHNT, CDR2 YYREEE (reference sequence). Unmatched junction bases numbered 8, after V lost 4 bases and J lost 5 bases. The CDR3 is 14 residues long. The CDR3 nucleotides read TGTGCCAGCAGCCGTCGGGGACTAGTCCACGAGCAGTACTTC. Translating it yields CASSRRGLVHEQYF.

As to this clone: Additional DNA sequences in this sample encode the identical CDR3. CDR3: CASSLGGYEQYF. The CDR3 DNA is TGCGCCAGCAGCCTCGGGGGGTACGAGCAGTACTTC. The chain employs TRBV5-1 and TRBJ2-7, with 7 bases that match TRBD2. Germline assignment: CDR1 SGHRS and CDR2 YFSETQ. Losses at the gene ends were 4 bases for V and 4 bases for J; bases not matched to a gene: 2. The CDR3 is 12 residues long.

The V call is TRBV7-8, the J call TRBJ2-3, with 7 bases aligning to TRBD1. The CDR3 loop spans 17 amino acids. J gave up 1 base and V 5 bases, and 12 bases lay outside the gene matches. CDR1 is SGHVS, CDR2 FQNEAQ, per germline. The CDR3 DNA follows: TGTGCCAGCAGCGCCCCCGGGGACAGTTATCGCACAGATACGCAGTATTTT. Translated: CASSAPGDSYRTDTQYF. The full variable domain, completed using reference TRBV7-8 and TRBJ2-3, is GAGVSQSPRYKVAKRGQDVALRCDPISGHVSLFWYQQALGQGPEFLTYFQNEAQLDKSGLPSDRFFAERPEGSVSTLKIQRTQQEDSAVYLCASSAPGDSYRTDTQYFGPGTRLTVL.

Here the CDR3 DNA reads TGCAGCGTACACTCAGGGGGCTCTAACTATGGCTACACCTTC. Translation gives CSVHSGGSNYGYTF. The chain uses TRBV29-1 and TRBJ1-2, with TRBD1 matching 8 bases. After removal of 6 bases from V and 0 bases from J, the junction contained 6 bases not matched to a gene. The CDR3 totals 14 residues. Germline V gives CDR1 SQVTM, CDR2 ANQGSEA.